Below, 28 T cell receptor beta chains from the same sample are listed, as sequenced in a study of T cells in Graves' hyperthyroidism and ophthalmopathy. TCR beta CDR3 region amplification was performed from RNA transcripts. The HTBI primer set drove a first-round RT-PCR of the TCR CDR3. From the multiplex PCR reads, TCRdb called clonotypes with MiXCR, one entry per CDR3 protein. The sample records approximately 370,000 distinct CDR3 sequences, more than 12% being singletons. The sequencing sample was made of blood. The receptors derive from a woman in her twenties or thirties with Graves' hyperthyroidism.

This clonotype appeared a few times. A much larger clone differs by one base, so this may be a read error. The chain has TRBV3-1 and TRBJ2-3; a possible D gene is TRBD2 (5 bases). Per the germline V gene, CDR1 is LGHDT and CDR2 is YNNKEL (reference sequence). The CDR3 consists of 13 residues. CDR3: CAGRPGMGDTQYF. The CDR3 region has the DNA TGTGCCGGCAGACCGGGGATGGGGGATACGCAGTATTTT.

As regards this clonotype: Sequence at one end of the junction differs from germline and may be a read error. The chain couples TRBV6-1 to TRBJ1-5, with D tentatively TRBD1 (5 bases). Germline V gene sequence: CDR1 MNHNS, CDR2 SASEGT. The CDR3 length is 11 residues. The CDR3 nucleotides are TGTGCCAGCAGCCTTGGGGACGGACCAAATTTT. Translated: CASSLGDGPNF.

This clonotype was observed many times. V usage is TRBV20-1 and J usage is TRBJ2-5, with TRBD1 as a possible D gene (7 bases). The CDR3 covers 14 residues. Germline assignment: CDR1 DFQATT and CDR2 SNEGSKA (reference sequence). V lost 2 bases to trimming and J lost 5 bases, with 15 bases between them. The CDR3: CSARSSPGGETQYF. The CDR3 DNA sequence: TGCAGTGCTAGAAGCAGCCCAGGGGGGGAGACCCAGTACTTC.

A word on this clonotype: This may be a read error: a much more frequent sequence differs by one nucleotide. The V and J genes are TRBV28 and TRBJ1-4; tentatively, D is TRBD1 (5 bases). CDR3 size: 17 residues. The germline V gene has CDR1 MDHEN and CDR2 SYDVKM. The germline V and J ends were trimmed by 10 bases and 0 bases, with 21 bases remaining between them. CDR3: CATSRPAGPATNEKLFF. The CDR3, as DNA: TGTGCCACCAGCCGACCTGCGGGGCCTGCAACTAATGAAAAACTGTTTTTT.

The rearrangement links TRBV27 to TRBJ1-5; no firm D call. Germline V CDR1 and CDR2: MNHEY, SMNVEV (reference sequence). The ends were cut back, 4 bases at V and 1 base at J, with 11 bases in the middle. This CDR3 contains 15 residues. The CDR3 sequence: CASSSHEGSNQPQHF. In DNA, the CDR3 is TGTGCCAGCAGTTCCCATGAGGGAAGCAATCAGCCCCAGCATTTT.

V is TRBV3-1 and J is TRBJ2-1; 14 nucleotides align to TRBD2. The germline gives CDR1 LGHDT, CDR2 YNNKEL (reference sequence). The V and J ends lost 3 bases and 10 bases, in that order; junction bases with no gene match: 11. The length of the CDR3 is 17 residues. The CDR3 DNA is TGTGCCAGCAGCCACCGGACTAGCGGGAGGACAAAACAGGAGCAGTTCTTC. It specifies CASSHRTSGRTKQEQFF.

Ten or more counts support this clonotype. The chain has TRBV5-6 and TRBJ2-6, with TRBD1 matching 7 bases. CDR1 and CDR2 from the germline V gene are SGHDT and YYEEEE. There are 16 residues in the CDR3. Trimming took 4 bases from V and 0 from J; bases not matched to a gene: 4. CDR3 protein: CASSRRTGSGANVLTF. Here the CDR3 DNA reads TGTGCCAGCAGCCGACGGACAGGCTCTGGGGCCAACGTCCTGACTTTC.

This clonotype was counted only a few times. The chain employs TRBV2 and TRBJ1-4; D possibly corresponds to TRBD1 (5 bases). V was cut by 9 bases and J by 4 bases, with 6 bases left in between. The CDR3 contains 11 residues. The V gene's germline CDR1 is SNHLY and CDR2 FYNNEI. The CDR3 DNA sequence: TGTGCCAGGCAGGGTAATGAAAAACTGTTTTTT. It yields the protein CARQGNEKLFF.

V is TRBV15 and J is TRBJ2-4, with D uncertain. V dropped 4 bases and J dropped 6 bases, with 13 bases sitting between them. The CDR3 is 14 residues long. From germline, CDR1 is LNHNV and CDR2 YYDKDF (reference sequence). This CDR3 reads CATSITLGGNIQYF. In DNA form, the CDR3 reads TGTGCCACCAGCATAACATTGGGTGGAAACATTCAGTACTTC.

This clonotype was observed a handful of times. V and J are TRBV29-1 and TRBJ2-7; D is possibly TRBD1 or TRBD2 (7 bases each). The CDR3 runs 13 residues. Per germline, CDR1 SQVTM and CDR2 ANQGSEA. V lost 3 bases and J lost 2, with 11 bases in between. The CDR3 DNA reads as TGCAGCGTTGAGACAGGGACTACCTACGAGCAGTACTTC. Its protein product is CSVETGTTYEQYF.

This clonotype showed up many times. The gene calls are TRBV30 and TRBJ1-3, with D tentatively TRBD1 (6 bases). Germline V gene sequence: CDR1 GTSNPN, CDR2 SVGIG (reference sequence). This CDR3 contains 16 residues. Trimming took 2 bases from V and 0 from J, leaving 14 bases between them. DNA of the CDR3: TGTGCCTGGAGTAGCAGAACAGGGTACTCTGGAAACACCATATATTTT. Its protein product is CAWSSRTGYSGNTIYF.

Comments on this clonotype: Just one base apart from a much larger clone, this may be a read error. The CDR3 DNA reads TGTGCCAGCGGCCCCACTAGCGGACGGCAGTACTTC. This codes for CASGPTSGRQYF. The chain couples TRBV7-2 to TRBJ2-7; TRBD2 aligns across 8 bases. The CDR3 loop spans 12 amino acids. With 8 bases clipped from V and 9 bases from J, the junction kept 9 bases outside the gene matches. The V gene's germline CDR1 is SGHTA and CDR2 FQGNSA.

The CDR3 nucleotides are TGTGCCAGCAGCCCGAGGGGGAAACAGCCCCAGCATTTT. Translated, it gives CASSPRGKQPQHF. The chain uses TRBV7-2 and TRBJ1-5; tentative D call: TRBD1 (6 bases). Germline CDR1 is SGHTA and CDR2 is FQGNSA. V gave up 5 bases and J gave up 7 bases, with 12 bases separating them. CDR3 length: 13 amino acids.

The rearrangement joins TRBV20-1 to TRBJ2-1; 10 bases fit TRBD2. This CDR3 has 15 amino acids. V dropped 0 bases and J dropped 4; count of bases not matched to a gene: 3. Looked up from germline, CDR1 is DFQATT and CDR2 is SNEGSKA (reference sequence). CDR3: CSARDLAGDYNEQFF. For the CDR3, the DNA is TGCAGTGCTAGAGATCTAGCGGGGGATTACAATGAGCAGTTCTTC.

This clonotype was seen many times. The rearrangement links TRBV12-3 or TRBV12-4 to TRBJ2-1; 7 nucleotides match TRBD2. This CDR3 comprises 13 residues. With 4 bases clipped from V and 6 bases from J, the junction kept 3 bases outside the gene matches. The CDR3 sequence is CASSSGRANEQFF. The CDR3 DNA sequence: TGTGCCAGCAGTTCAGGGAGGGCCAATGAGCAGTTCTTC.

This clonotype was detected ten times or more. The gene calls are TRBV12-3 or TRBV12-4 and TRBJ2-7, with D tentatively TRBD2 (7 bases). Trimming left V 3 bases short and J 3 bases short, with 12 bases between. The CDR3 runs to 14 residues. In DNA, the CDR3 is TGTGCCAGCAGTTTGGCGGGGGCCTACTACGAGCAGTACTTC. Translated, it gives CASSLAGAYYEQYF.

The chain combines TRBV20-1 with TRBJ2-1, with 11 bases identical to TRBD2. V trimming: 1 base; J trimming: 0 bases; junction bases outside the gene matches: 8. The CDR3 has 18 amino acids. Germline V gives CDR1 DFQATT, CDR2 SNEGSKA (reference sequence). The CDR3 DNA reads TGCAGTGCTAGAGTTGCTAGCGGGAGGCCCAGCTCCTACAATGAGCAGTTCTTC. It specifies CSARVASGRPSSYNEQFF.

This clonotype was counted ten times or more. This chain uses TRBV2 with TRBJ1-1; D may be TRBD1 (6 bases). V dropped 2 bases and J dropped 4 bases, with 11 bases sitting between them. The CDR3 has 14 residues. Germline CDR1 SNHLY, CDR2 FYNNEI. CDR3 coding DNA: TGTGCCAGCAGTGAACGGCAGGGGCGCACTGAAGCTTTCTTT. Translated, it gives CASSERQGRTEAFF.

This clonotype was observed at least ten times. The J gene is TRBJ2-1, the V gene TRBV3-1; possible D gene TRBD2, 7 bases. V dropped 4 bases and J dropped 7 bases, with 17 bases sitting between them. Germline lookup yields CDR1 LGHDT and CDR2 YNNKEL (reference sequence). This CDR3 comprises 15 residues. The CDR3 nucleotides read TGTGCCAGCAGCCGGGGGGCGGGAGTGCGTAATGAGCAGTTCTTC. Translated, it gives CASSRGAGVRNEQFF.

This clonotype was seen repeatedly, ten times or more. The chain uses TRBV30 and TRBJ1-2; D possibly corresponds to TRBD1 (6 bases). This CDR3 is 13 amino acids long. CDR1 GTSNPN and CDR2 SVGIG come from the germline V gene (reference sequence). The V gene lost 0 bases and the J gene lost 7 bases, with 12 bases spanning the gap. CDR3 nucleotide sequence: TGTGCCTGGAGTGTATTGGGGGCGAGTGGCTACACCTTC. Protein product: CAWSVLGASGYTF.

This clonotype came up a few times. The V call is TRBV6-6, the J call TRBJ1-5, with D hard to call. The CDR3 totals 14 residues. V was shortened by 0 bases and J by 11 bases, with 14 bases between the two germline ends. Germline values: CDR1 MNHNY, CDR2 SVGAGI (reference sequence). CDR3 bases: TGTGCCAGCAGTTACTCGCCTCCGACTAGTGCCCAGCATTTT. Its protein product is CASSYSPPTSAQHF.

This clonotype was seen repeatedly, ten times or more. The rearrangement links TRBV7-8 to TRBJ1-1; D is unclear. Germline CDR1 and CDR2: SGHVS and FQNEAQ. The CDR3 has 17 residues. V lost 2 bases and J 4 bases, leaving 20 bases between the germline ends. The CDR3 DNA is TGTGCCAGCAGCTTAAGGGAGATGGGGTCTTGGGGCACTGAAGCTTTCTTT. This gives the protein CASSLREMGSWGTEAFF.

The chain links TRBV20-1 to TRBJ2-3; a possible D gene is TRBD1 (6 bases). This CDR3 has 15 residues. V was pared by 0 bases and J by 3 bases, with 13 bases between. Germline loops: CDR1 DFQATT, CDR2 SNEGSKA (reference sequence). The CDR3 bases are TGCAGTGCTAGAGATGCACAGGGTGTTACAGATACGCAGTATTTT. This sequence encodes CSARDAQGVTDTQYF.

This clonotype was seen only a few times. V is TRBV10-2 and J is TRBJ2-7; 12 nucleotides match TRBD2. From germline, CDR1 is WSHSY and CDR2 SAAADI. V trimming: 0 bases; J trimming: 3 bases; junction bases outside the gene matches: 6. This CDR3 has 17 residues. CDR3 sequence: CASSESLTSGRGYEQYF. CDR3 sequence (DNA): TGCGCCAGCAGTGAGTCTCTGACTAGCGGGAGAGGCTACGAGCAGTACTTC.

This clonotype was counted ten times or more. The chain is built from TRBV20-1 and TRBJ2-4; the D gene is possibly TRBD1 (5 bases). The CDR3 covers 13 residues. Between the trimmed V and J ends, which lost 6 bases and 4 bases, there was a span of 13 bases. From germline, CDR1 is DFQATT and CDR2 SNEGSKA (reference sequence). For the CDR3, the DNA is TGCAGTGCCCCGAGAACAGGAAAAAACATTCAGTACTTC. Protein sequence: CSAPRTGKNIQYF.

The V and J genes are TRBV6-2 or TRBV6-3 and TRBJ2-6; no clear D gene. The V end lost 6 bases, the J end lost 0 bases, and 12 bases lay between the germline ends. Germline CDR1 MNHEY, CDR2 SVGEGT. This CDR3 has 16 amino acids. The chain's CDR3 is CASRVQSFSGANVLTF. The CDR3, as DNA: TGTGCCAGCAGGGTACAGTCGTTCTCTGGGGCCAACGTCCTGACTTTC.

This clonotype showed up just a few times. The chain uses TRBV15 and TRBJ1-2, with D perhaps TRBD1 (5 bases). V lost 0 bases, J lost 2 bases, and 13 bases lay in between. Germline CDR1 LNHNV, CDR2 YYDKDF (reference sequence). The CDR3 contains 16 residues. CDR3 sequence: CATSRDYSWDNYGYTF. The CDR3 region has the DNA TGTGCCACCAGCAGAGATTATTCTTGGGACAACTATGGCTACACCTTC. The whole variable domain, remainder taken from reference TRBV15 and TRBJ1-2, is DAMVIQNPRYQVTQFGKPVTLSCSQTLNHNVMYWYQQKSSQAPKLLFHYYDKDFNNEADTPDNFQSRRPNTSFCFLDIRSPGLGDTAMYLCATSRDYSWDNYGYTFGSGTRLTVV.

This clonotype showed up just a few times. The chain has TRBV5-1 and TRBJ2-1; 8 bases match TRBD1. From germline, CDR1 is SGHRS and CDR2 YFSETQ. V lost 4 bases to trimming and J lost 0 bases; unmatched junction nucleotides: 6. The CDR3 length is 16 residues. The CDR3 reads CASSKRGQASYNEQFF. DNA of the CDR3: TGCGCCAGCAGCAAACGGGGACAGGCCTCCTACAATGAGCAGTTCTTC.